These 22 T cell receptor beta chains came from one sample sequenced in a study of response to subunit inactivated influenza vaccine. TCRdb processed the RT-PCR reads anew with MiXCR; each CDR3 protein has one entry. The sample holds more than 700,000 distinct CDR3 sequences; approximately 21% are singletons and the top ten take roughly 10%. Specimen: PBMCs from blood, collected 5 days after vaccination. These receptors all come from a man aged 50 to 60 who received an inactivated influenza vaccine.

This clonotype was seen a handful of times. J is TRBJ1-6 and V is TRBV2, with 8 positions matching TRBD1. This CDR3 has 12 amino acids. With V trimmed by 6 bases and J by 13 bases, 5 bases remained unmatched. Germline V gene sequence: CDR1 SNHLY, CDR2 FYNNEI. The chain's CDR3 is CASRGQAEPLHF. CDR3 bases: TGTGCCAGCAGGGGACAGGCCGAGCCCCTCCACTTT.

This clonotype has only a few counts. The chain employs TRBV2 and TRBJ1-2, with D perhaps matching TRBD1 (5 bases). Trimming left V 5 bases short and J 3 bases short, with 16 bases between. From germline, CDR1 is SNHLY and CDR2 FYNNEI. The CDR3 runs 15 residues. The CDR3 DNA reads as TGTGCCAGCAGTATCGGGGCTAGAGCTCACTATGGCTACACCTTC. As protein: CASSIGARAHYGYTF.

This clonotype has just a few counts. This sequence joins TRBV7-6 and TRBJ2-7; D not certain. The CDR3 is 15 amino acids. CDR1 is SGHVS and CDR2 is FNYEAQ in the germline V gene. V lost 1 base and J 4 bases, leaving 14 bases between the germline ends. The CDR3 here is CASSLGDWGSYEQYF. CDR3 bases: TGTGCCAGCAGCTTAGGAGACTGGGGTTCTTACGAGCAGTACTTC.

This clonotype was seen just once. V gene TRBV7-9 combines with J gene TRBJ2-3; D might be TRBD2 (6 bases). Germline values: CDR1 SEHNR, CDR2 FQNEAQ (reference sequence). The CDR3 is 14 amino acids. V was trimmed by 5 bases and J by 3 bases, leaving 12 bases between them. The DNA of the CDR3 is TGTGCCAGCAGCCCATGGGGGGAGACAGATACGCAGTATTTT. Protein sequence: CASSPWGETDTQYF.

The chain has TRBV6-1 and TRBJ1-5, with no clear D. This CDR3 has 14 amino acids. V lost 6 bases and J 4 bases, leaving 13 bases between the germline ends. Germline V gene lookup returns CDR1 MNHNS and CDR2 SASEGT. CDR3 DNA sequence: TGTGCCAGCAGCCACTTTGGCCCTAATCAGCCCCAGCATTTT. Residues: CASSHFGPNQPQHF.

The chain links TRBV7-9 to TRBJ2-7, with no clear D. The germline gives CDR1 SEHNR, CDR2 FQNEAQ (reference sequence). V lost 3 bases and J lost 7, with 10 bases in between. The CDR3 covers 12 residues. The DNA of the CDR3 is TGTGCCAGCAGCTTGAGGCCTTGGGAGCAGTACTTC. Amino acids: CASSLRPWEQYF. The variable domain in full, completed from reference TRBV7-9 and TRBJ2-7, reads DTGVSQNPRHKITKRGQNVTFRCDPISEHNRLYWYRQTLGQGPEFLTYFQNEAQLEKSRLLSDRFSAERPKGSFSTLEIQRTEQGDSAMYLCASSLRPWEQYFGPGTRLTVT.

This clonotype was recorded many times. The chain couples TRBV20-1 to TRBJ2-1; 13 nucleotides match TRBD2. V trimming: 2 bases; J trimming: 9 bases; junction bases outside the gene matches: 7. The CDR3 length is 15 residues. Germline lookup yields CDR1 DFQATT and CDR2 SNEGSKA (reference sequence). The CDR3 DNA reads as TGCAGTGCTAGATACGGACTAGCGGGAGTGGGTGAGCAGTTCTTC. It is translated as CSARYGLAGVGEQFF.

This clonotype occurred a few times. The V call is TRBV5-1, the J call TRBJ2-2; D not resolved. Trimming left V 1 base short and J 1 base short, with 5 bases between. The germline V gene has CDR1 SGHRS and CDR2 YFSETQ. CDR3 length equals 14 residues. The CDR3 bases are TGCGCCAGCAGCTTGTTGATGAACACCGGGGAGCTGTTTTTT. Encoded protein: CASSLLMNTGELFF. The full variable domain, in which reference TRBV5-1 and TRBJ2-2 provide the parts outside the CDR3, is KAGVTQTPRYLIKTRGQQVTLSCSPISGHRSVSWYQQTPGQGLQFLFEYFSETQRNKGNFPGRFSGRQFSNSRSEMNVSTLELGDSALYLCASSLLMNTGELFFGEGSRLTVL.

This clonotype was observed a handful of times. J is TRBJ1-5 and V is TRBV10-3; D gene uncertain. Germline CDR1 is ENHRY and CDR2 is SYGVKD. V was cut by 0 bases and J by 6 bases, with 9 bases left in between. This CDR3 has 14 residues. The CDR3 is CAISESKSFQPQHF. CDR3 sequence (DNA): TGTGCCATCAGTGAGTCGAAGTCTTTTCAGCCCCAGCATTTT.

The chain joins TRBV10-2 to TRBJ2-7; D tentatively fits TRBD1 or TRBD2 (5 bases each). The CDR3 runs to 17 residues. In germline, CDR1 is WSHSY, CDR2 SAAADI. The V end lost 3 bases, the J end lost 0 bases, and 18 bases lay between the germline ends. In DNA form, the CDR3 reads TGCGCCAGCAGTGATCGTACCGGGACCACTTTCTCCTACGAGCAGTACTTC. As protein: CASSDRTGTTFSYEQYF.

The chain joins TRBV29-1 to TRBJ2-2, with 10 bases that match TRBD2. Germline loops: CDR1 SQVTM, CDR2 ANQGSEA. V gave up 4 bases and J gave up 8 bases; unmatched junction bases: 10. The CDR3 spans 15 residues. In DNA form, the CDR3 reads TGCAGCGTTGTATCCAGCGGGAGGGCCGGGGGGGAGCTGTTTTTT. This gives the protein CSVVSSGRAGGELFF.

This chain uses TRBV6-2 or TRBV6-3 with TRBJ2-7; D possibly corresponds to TRBD2 (6 bases). The CDR3 consists of 15 residues. Germline V gene data show CDR1 as MNHEY and CDR2 as SVGEGT. Trimming took 5 bases from V and 0 from J, leaving 14 bases between them. The CDR3 DNA is TGTGCCAGCAGTCCGGGACTCTTGAGCTCCTACGAGCAGTACTTC. Residues: CASSPGLLSSYEQYF.

The chain is built from TRBV6-2 or TRBV6-3 and TRBJ2-7; a possible D gene is TRBD2 (6 bases). Germline V gene sequence: CDR1 MNHEY, CDR2 SVGEGT. The V gene lost 8 bases and the J gene lost 6 bases, with 20 bases spanning the gap. This CDR3 has 14 amino acids. The CDR3: CASRWTNRPLEQYF. In nucleotides, the CDR3 is TGTGCCAGCCGCTGGACTAATCGCCCCCTCGAGCAGTACTTC.

The gene calls are TRBV15 and TRBJ2-1; D might be TRBD1 or TRBD2, each matching 5 bases. Trimming removed 0 bases at V and 7 bases at J, with 13 bases between. Germline V gene sequence: CDR1 LNHNV, CDR2 YYDKDF (reference sequence). This CDR3 region has 15 residues. The CDR3 DNA sequence: TGTGCCACCAGCAGAGATCCGGGGACCCGGAATGAGCAGTTCTTC. Protein: CATSRDPGTRNEQFF.

This clonotype turned up a few times. This chain joins TRBV4-3 and TRBJ2-1; 9 nucleotides align to TRBD2. The V and J ends lost 0 bases and 0 bases, in that order; junction bases with no gene match: 3. This CDR3 comprises 17 residues. In germline, CDR1 is LGHNA, CDR2 YSLEER. CDR3 residues: CASSQEGGRASYNEQFF. The CDR3 nucleotides are TGCGCCAGCAGCCAAGAGGGCGGGAGGGCCTCCTACAATGAGCAGTTCTTC.

This clonotype was picked up many times. The chain links TRBV12-3 or TRBV12-4 to TRBJ1-1; D not resolved. This CDR3 region has 14 residues. Between the trimmed V and J ends, which lost 0 bases and 5 bases, there was a span of 10 bases. CDR3 in DNA: TGTGCCAGCAGTTTAGCCTACGGGGATACTGAAGCTTTCTTT. This codes for CASSLAYGDTEAFF.

CDR3: CASSHTGEKETQYF. The CDR3, as DNA: TGCGCCAGCAGCCATACAGGGGAGAAGGAGACCCAGTACTTC. The rearrangement joins TRBV5-1 to TRBJ2-5; 7 bases match TRBD1. The CDR3 sequence is 14 residues long. V lost 4 bases, J lost 5 bases, and 8 bases stayed unmatched. The germline V gene encodes CDR1 SGHRS and CDR2 YFSETQ.

This clonotype was detected only a few times. The rearrangement uses TRBV12-3 or TRBV12-4 and TRBJ1-1; D gene ambiguous. This CDR3 is 11 amino acids long. The V end lost 5 bases, the J end lost 7 bases, and 8 bases lay between the germline ends. CDR3 region: CASSGGGEAFF. CDR3 DNA: TGTGCCAGCAGTGGTGGTGGTGAAGCTTTCTTT.

With respect to this clonotype: At one end, the junction sequence differs from germline, possibly due to a read error. The rearrangement joins TRBV20-1 to TRBJ2-5, with D perhaps matching TRBD2 (5 bases). CDR1 and CDR2 from the germline V gene are DFQATT and SNEGSKA (reference sequence). The CDR3 contains 14 residues. CDR3 protein: CSARKGAEREAQYF. The DNA of the CDR3 is TGCAGTGCTAGAAAAGGAGCGGAGAGAGAGGCCCAGTACTTC.

There are a few counts of this clonotype. V is TRBV7-3 and J is TRBJ1-4; D call uncertain. From germline, CDR1 is SGHTA and CDR2 FQGTGA. The CDR3 runs to 13 residues. Trimming took 0 bases from V and 10 from J, leaving 9 bases between them. CDR3 sequence reads: CASSLTTDSKLFF. The CDR3, as DNA: TGTGCCAGCAGCTTAACTACGGATTCAAAACTGTTTTTT.

This rearrangement joins TRBV30 to TRBJ2-1, with D hard to call. From germline, CDR1 is GTSNPN and CDR2 SVGIG (reference sequence). V lost 2 bases to trimming and J lost 8 bases, with 7 bases between them. The CDR3 contains 11 residues. CDR3 bases: TGTGCCTGGAGTAGGAGCTATGAGCAGTTCTTC. This gives the protein CAWSRSYEQFF. The full variable domain, completed using reference TRBV30 and TRBJ2-1, is SQTIHQWPATLVQPVGSPLSLECTVEGTSNPNLYWYRQAAGRGLQLLFYSVGIGQISSEVPQNLSASRPQDRQFILSSKKLLLSDSGFYLCAWSRSYEQFFGPGTRLTVL.

V usage is TRBV6-6 and J usage is TRBJ2-7; D is perhaps TRBD1 (6 bases). In germline, CDR1 is MNHNY, CDR2 SVGAGI (reference sequence). The CDR3 runs 12 residues. Trimming removed 5 bases at V and 6 bases at J, with 11 bases between. The CDR3 DNA follows: TGTGCCAGCAGTACAACAGGGCCCGAGCAGTACTTC. Protein sequence: CASSTTGPEQYF.